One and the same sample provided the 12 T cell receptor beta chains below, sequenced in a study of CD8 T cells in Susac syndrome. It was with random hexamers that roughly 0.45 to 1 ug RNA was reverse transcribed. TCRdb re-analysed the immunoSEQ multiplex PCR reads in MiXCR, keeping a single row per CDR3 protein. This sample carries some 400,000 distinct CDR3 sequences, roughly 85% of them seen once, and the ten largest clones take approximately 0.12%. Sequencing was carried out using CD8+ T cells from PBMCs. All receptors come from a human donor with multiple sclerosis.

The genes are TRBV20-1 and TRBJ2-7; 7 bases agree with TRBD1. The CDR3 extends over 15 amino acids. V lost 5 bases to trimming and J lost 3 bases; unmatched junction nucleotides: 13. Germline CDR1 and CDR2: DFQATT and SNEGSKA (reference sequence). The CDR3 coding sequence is TGCAGTGCTGCAGGGCCGGGACAGCGCGTCTACGAGCAGTACTTC. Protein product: CSAAGPGQRVYEQYF.

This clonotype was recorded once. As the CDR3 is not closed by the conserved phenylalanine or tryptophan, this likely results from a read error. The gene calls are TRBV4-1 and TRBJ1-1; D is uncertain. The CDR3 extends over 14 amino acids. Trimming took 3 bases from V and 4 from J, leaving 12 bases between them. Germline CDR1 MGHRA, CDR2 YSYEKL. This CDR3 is CASSHDRLGTEAFS. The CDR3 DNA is TGCGCCAGCAGCCATGACCGGTTAGGCACTGAAGCTTTCTCT.

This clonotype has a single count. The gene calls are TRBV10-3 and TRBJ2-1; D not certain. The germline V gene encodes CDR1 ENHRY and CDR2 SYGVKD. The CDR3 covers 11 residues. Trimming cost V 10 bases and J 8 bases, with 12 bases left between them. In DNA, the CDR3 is TGTGCCACCCTCGGGTTGTATGAGCAGTTCTTC. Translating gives CATLGLYEQFF.

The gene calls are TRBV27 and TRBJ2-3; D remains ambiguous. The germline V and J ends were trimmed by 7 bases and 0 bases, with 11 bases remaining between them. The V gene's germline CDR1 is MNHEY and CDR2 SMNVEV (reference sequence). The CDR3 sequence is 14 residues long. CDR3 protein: CASNLIGSTDTQYF. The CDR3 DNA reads TGTGCCAGCAACCTCATTGGGAGCACAGATACGCAGTATTTT.

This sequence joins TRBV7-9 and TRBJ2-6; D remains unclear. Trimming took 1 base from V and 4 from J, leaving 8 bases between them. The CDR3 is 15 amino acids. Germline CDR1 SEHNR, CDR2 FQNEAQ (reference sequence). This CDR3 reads CASSLGGTGANVLTF. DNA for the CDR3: TGTGCCAGCAGCTTAGGTGGAACCGGGGCCAACGTCCTGACTTTC.

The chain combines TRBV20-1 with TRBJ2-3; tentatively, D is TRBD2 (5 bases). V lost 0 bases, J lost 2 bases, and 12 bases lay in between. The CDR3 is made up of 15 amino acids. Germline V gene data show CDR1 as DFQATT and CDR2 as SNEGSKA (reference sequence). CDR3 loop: CSARDRAGATDTQYF. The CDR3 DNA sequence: TGCAGTGCTAGAGATCGTGCGGGTGCCACAGATACGCAGTATTTT.

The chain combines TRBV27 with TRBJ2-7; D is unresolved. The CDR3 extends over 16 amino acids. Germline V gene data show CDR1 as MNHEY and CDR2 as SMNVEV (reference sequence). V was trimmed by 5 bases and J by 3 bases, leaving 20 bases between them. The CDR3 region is CASSLPPAGPNYEQYF. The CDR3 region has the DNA TGTGCCAGCAGTCTTCCCCCGGCAGGCCCTAACTACGAGCAGTACTTC.

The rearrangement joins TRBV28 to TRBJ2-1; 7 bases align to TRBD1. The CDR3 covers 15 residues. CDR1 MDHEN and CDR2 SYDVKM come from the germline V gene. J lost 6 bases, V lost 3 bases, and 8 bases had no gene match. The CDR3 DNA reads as TGTGCCAGCAGTTTGCCCCGACAGGGTCGCAATGAGCAGTTCTTC. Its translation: CASSLPRQGRNEQFF.

The CDR3 region has the DNA TGTGCCAGCAGTGATATCAGCGGGGAGCTGTTTTTT. It codes for CASSDISGELFF. This chain joins TRBV6-2 or TRBV6-3 and TRBJ2-2; D is uncertain. The V gene lost 5 bases and the J gene lost 7 bases, with 8 bases spanning the gap. The CDR3 covers 12 residues. In germline, CDR1 is MNHEY, CDR2 SVGEGT.

CDR3 in DNA: TGTGCCAGCACCCCAACAGGGATTCACAATGAGCAGTTCTTC. As protein: CASTPTGIHNEQFF. The rearrangement links TRBV27 to TRBJ2-1; tentatively, D is TRBD1 (6 bases). This CDR3 comprises 14 residues. V lost 7 bases and J 5 bases, leaving 15 bases between the germline ends. CDR1 is MNHEY, CDR2 SMNVEV, per germline (reference sequence).

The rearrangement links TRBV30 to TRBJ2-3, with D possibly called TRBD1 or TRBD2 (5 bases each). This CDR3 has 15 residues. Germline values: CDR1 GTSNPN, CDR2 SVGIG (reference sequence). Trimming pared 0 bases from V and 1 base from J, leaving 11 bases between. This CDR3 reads CAWSVRDGGTDTQYF. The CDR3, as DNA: TGTGCCTGGAGTGTAAGGGACGGAGGCACAGATACGCAGTATTTT.

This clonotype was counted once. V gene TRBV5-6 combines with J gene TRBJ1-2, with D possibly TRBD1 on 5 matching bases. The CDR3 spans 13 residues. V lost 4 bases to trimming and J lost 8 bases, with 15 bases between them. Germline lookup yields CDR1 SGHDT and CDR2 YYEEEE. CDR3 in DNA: TGTGCCAGCAGCGATGGGGGTGGTGGCGGCTACACCTTC. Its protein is CASSDGGGGGYTF.